A single sample is the source of the 27 T cell receptor beta chains below, sequenced in a study of identifying expanded T cells in peripheral blood. This table comes from immunoSEQ multiplex PCR, and its TCRdb copy is limited to in-frame clones, with some not included. The data hold around 100,000 clones, with approximately 88% observed a single time. Source material: blood. These TCRs come from a person between 18 and 70 years old in good health.

The chain links TRBV5-1 to TRBJ2-1, with D tentatively TRBD1 (6 bases). Germline CDR1 SGHRS, CDR2 YFSETQ. Trimming shortened V by 1 base and J by 6 bases, and 11 bases separated the two germline ends. This CDR3 has 14 amino acids. The CDR3, as DNA: TGCGCCAGCAGCTTGAGCGGACAGAGCAATGAGCAGTTCTTC. This translates into CASSLSGQSNEQFF.

As DNA, the CDR3 is TGTGCCAGCAGCCTCACCCCGGAGTCGGGCATTCAGTACTTC. This sequence encodes CASSLTPESGIQYF. The rearrangement links TRBV5-4 to TRBJ2-4, with D unresolved. Germline V gene data show CDR1 as SGHNT and CDR2 as YYREEE (reference sequence). The CDR3 consists of 14 residues. Trimming took 4 bases from V and 9 from J, leaving 17 bases between them.

J is TRBJ1-1 and V is TRBV5-1, with unresolved D. The V end was cut by 1 base, the J end by 0 bases, with 4 bases between. Germline-derived CDR1 and CDR2 are SGHRS and YFSETQ. The CDR3 sequence is 13 residues long. Written as DNA, the CDR3 is TGCGCCAGCAGCTTGACAGTGAACACTGAAGCTTTCTTT. Its protein is CASSLTVNTEAFF.

In the case of this clone: This CDR3 is also generated by other DNA sequences in the sample. J is TRBJ1-5 and V is TRBV5-6; 8 bases line up with TRBD1. CDR3 length equals 14 residues. CDR1 and CDR2 from the germline V gene are SGHDT and YYEEEE. Trimming cost V 2 bases and J 6 bases; bases outside gene matches: 4. The CDR3 sequence: CASSLGQGGQPQHF. CDR3 DNA: TGTGCCAGCAGCTTAGGACAGGGTGGTCAGCCCCAGCATTTT.

The gene calls are TRBV19 and TRBJ2-1; tentatively, D is TRBD1 (5 bases). This CDR3 has 15 amino acids. The germline CDR1 and CDR2 sequences are LNHDA and SQIVND (reference sequence). The V gene lost 6 bases and the J gene lost 2 bases, with 14 bases spanning the gap. In DNA, the CDR3 is TGTGCCAGTAGCCGACCAGGGTCCCCCTACAATGAGCAGTTCTTC. Translated, it gives CASSRPGSPYNEQFF.

This chain uses TRBV21-1 with TRBJ1-1. TRBV21-1 is marked as a pseudogene. This CDR3 comprises 13 residues. The CDR3 DNA is TGTGCCAGCAGCAAAGCGATGGGGGTTGAAGCTTTCTTT. Translated: CASSKAMGVEAFF.

The V gene is TRBV4-1, the J gene TRBJ2-6, with D possibly matching TRBD2 (6 bases). Germline CDR1 is MGHRA and CDR2 is YSYEKL. There are 17 residues in the CDR3. The V and J ends lost 1 base and 1 base respectively, with 11 bases between them. The CDR3 nucleotides are TGCGCCAGCAGCCAAGCCGGCGGGGTTTCTGGGGCCAACGTCCTGACTTTC. Its translation: CASSQAGGVSGANVLTF.

The gene calls are TRBV5-6 and TRBJ1-5, with 7 nucleotides matching TRBD1. The CDR3 is 15 amino acids. V was clipped by 2 bases and J by 0 bases; unmatched bases: 2. Germline values: CDR1 SGHDT, CDR2 YYEEEE. For the CDR3, the DNA is TGTGCCAGCAGCTTCAGGGGGGTTAGCAATCAGCCCCAGCATTTT. It yields the protein CASSFRGVSNQPQHF.

The gene calls are TRBV2 and TRBJ1-1; possible D gene TRBD1, 5 bases. Trimming removed 10 bases from V and 4 bases from J, with 13 bases in between. CDR1 is SNHLY and CDR2 is FYNNEI in the germline V gene. This CDR3 comprises 12 residues. The CDR3 sequence: CATHGGFTEAFF. The CDR3 DNA reads as TGTGCCACCCATGGGGGATTCACTGAAGCTTTCTTT.

The rearrangement links TRBV5-6 to TRBJ2-2; TRBD1 aligns across 7 bases. CDR3 size: 17 residues. In germline, CDR1 is SGHDT, CDR2 YYEEEE. Trimming cost V 3 bases and J 6 bases; bases outside gene matches: 14. The DNA of the CDR3 is TGTGCCAGCAGCTCAGGGGGTCCAGGGGCCATCGCCGGGGAGCTGTTTTTT. It encodes CASSSGGPGAIAGELFF.

This chain joins TRBV28 and TRBJ1-1; a possible D gene is TRBD1 (6 bases). CDR1 is MDHEN, CDR2 SYDVKM, per germline. V gave up 3 bases and J gave up 0 bases, with 14 bases separating them. This CDR3 region has 16 residues. Here the CDR3 DNA reads TGTGCCAGCAGTTTCGACAGGACCACGGTGAACACTGAAGCTTTCTTT. It is translated as CASSFDRTTVNTEAFF.

The chain joins TRBV13 to TRBJ1-2; D unclear. The CDR3 loop spans 14 amino acids. Per germline, CDR1 PRHDT and CDR2 FYEKMQ (reference sequence). V was shortened by 6 bases and J by 0 bases, with 11 bases between the two germline ends. Here the CDR3 DNA reads TGTGCCAGCAGTACGAGAAGAGCTAACTATGGCTACACCTTC. The encoded protein is CASSTRRANYGYTF. Based on the CDR3 plus reference TRBV13 and TRBJ1-2, the full variable domain is AAGVIQSPRHLIKEKRETATLKCYPIPRHDTVYWYQQGPGQDPQFLISFYEKMQSDKGSIPDRFSAQQFSDYHSELNMSSLELGDSALYFCASSTRRANYGYTFGSGTRLTVV.

This chain connects TRBV7-3 to TRBJ2-5; 10 nucleotides align to TRBD1. The CDR3 consists of 14 residues. Germline values: CDR1 SGHTA, CDR2 FQGTGA. V shed 4 bases, J shed 4 bases, and the junction held 3 bases outside the gene matches. CDR3 nucleotides: TGTGCCAGCAGCTCCGGGACAGGGGCAGAGACCCAGTACTTC. This sequence encodes CASSSGTGAETQYF.

This chain uses TRBV5-4 with TRBJ2-2; 7 nucleotides align to TRBD1. With V trimmed by 3 bases and J by 1 base, 6 bases remained unmatched. The germline V gene encodes CDR1 SGHNT and CDR2 YYREEE (reference sequence). CDR3 size: 16 residues. The CDR3 DNA is TGTGCCAGCAGCTCCGCGACAGGGAAGAACACCGGGGAGCTGTTTTTT. Its protein product is CASSSATGKNTGELFF.

The chain couples TRBV7-2 to TRBJ2-7, with D perhaps TRBD1 (6 bases). This CDR3 contains 13 residues. CDR1 and CDR2 (germline): SGHTA, FQGNSA. Trimming took 5 bases from V and 5 from J, leaving 13 bases between them. The CDR3 is CASSPRTVHEQYF. The CDR3, as DNA: TGTGCCAGCAGCCCAAGGACAGTTCACGAGCAGTACTTC.

This clone showed up just a few times. The V and J genes are TRBV5-5 and TRBJ1-1, with TRBD1 matching over 9 bases. V shed 6 bases, J shed 3 bases, and the junction held 15 bases outside the gene matches. Germline CDR1 SGHKS, CDR2 YYEKEE (reference sequence). The CDR3 loop spans 17 amino acids. DNA for the CDR3: TGTGCCAGCATAAGGGACAGGGAGGGTGGAAAGGACACTGAAGCTTTCTTT. Translated, it gives CASIRDREGGKDTEAFF.

The count of this clone is one. This chain uses TRBV10-3 with TRBJ1-6; tentatively, D is TRBD1 (6 bases). Trimming stripped 6 bases from V and 1 base from J, with 7 bases between. Looked up from germline, CDR1 is ENHRY and CDR2 is SYGVKD. The length of the CDR3 is 14 residues. This chain's CDR3 is CAIRTGSYNSPLHF. The CDR3, as DNA: TGTGCCATCAGGACAGGATCCTATAATTCACCCCTCCACTTT.

The CDR3 nucleotides are TGTGCCAGCAGTACCGGGACAGGGCGGAAAGATACGCAGTATTTT. Protein sequence: CASSTGTGRKDTQYF. V usage is TRBV6-1 and J usage is TRBJ2-3; TRBD1 matches 9 bases. Germline V lookup: CDR1 MNHNS, CDR2 SASEGT. This CDR3 is built from 15 residues. V was pared by 5 bases and J by 5 bases, with 8 bases of the junction left unmatched.

In its sample, this clone was seen once. Here the CDR3 reads CAWSVSLNQPQHF. CDR3 bases: TGTGCCTGGAGTGTAAGCCTGAATCAGCCCCAGCATTTT. The chain joins TRBV30 to TRBJ1-5, with D uncertain. The germline CDR1 and CDR2 sequences are GTSNPN and SVGIG (reference sequence). The CDR3 loop spans 13 amino acids. Trimming removed 0 bases from V and 4 bases from J, with 7 bases in between.

V is TRBV5-1 and J is TRBJ1-4, with 8 positions matching TRBD1. After removal of 4 bases from V and 8 bases from J, the junction contained 7 bases not matched to a gene. Germline CDR1 reads SGHRS; CDR2 reads YFSETQ. The CDR3 totals 14 residues. CDR3 sequence reads: CASSLGQGDEKLFF. The CDR3 DNA is TGCGCCAGCAGCCTCGGACAGGGTGACGAAAAACTGTTTTTT.

The chain joins TRBV30 to TRBJ1-1; 8 bases agree with TRBD1. CDR1 and CDR2 (germline): GTSNPN, SVGIG (reference sequence). After removal of 0 bases from V and 5 bases from J, the junction contained 2 bases not matched to a gene. This CDR3 contains 13 residues. CDR3 coding DNA: TGTGCCTGGAGTGTACAGGGGGTAACTGAAGCTTTCTTT. This sequence encodes CAWSVQGVTEAFF.

This clone came up once. The V gene is TRBV2, the J gene TRBJ1-2; the D gene is possibly TRBD1 (5 bases). The CDR3 extends over 15 amino acids. Germline V gene data show CDR1 as SNHLY and CDR2 as FYNNEI. V gave up 6 bases and J gave up 0 bases, with 14 bases separating them. The CDR3 coding sequence is TGTGCCAGCAGGTCGGGGGGTGCTCCTAACTATGGCTACACCTTC. Encoded protein: CASRSGGAPNYGYTF.

This clone was recorded a few times. The chain employs TRBV7-2 and TRBJ1-2; the D gene is possibly TRBD1 (5 bases). The germline CDR1 and CDR2 sequences are SGHTA and FQGNSA. The CDR3 is 12 residues long. Trimming left V 5 bases short and J 5 bases short, with 9 bases between. The CDR3 spells CASSLTVYGYTF. CDR3 bases: TGTGCCAGCAGCCTGACAGTATATGGCTACACCTTC.

J is TRBJ1-3 and V is TRBV9; D is uncertain. This CDR3 spans 14 amino acids. Germline CDR1 SGDLS, CDR2 YYNGEE. V was clipped by 2 bases and J by 4 bases, with 10 bases between them. For the CDR3, the DNA is TGTGCCAGCAGCGTTGGAGAGCCCGGAAACACCATATATTTT. The encoded protein is CASSVGEPGNTIYF.

The chain links TRBV18 to TRBJ2-5, with TRBD2 as a possible D gene (5 bases). The germline V gene has CDR1 KGHSH and CDR2 LQKENI. V lost 3 bases and J lost 2, with 10 bases in between. The CDR3 runs 14 residues. In nucleotides, the CDR3 is TGTGCCAGCTCACCTCGAAGAGGGCAAGAGACCCAGTACTTC. It translates to CASSPRRGQETQYF.

A single count supports this clone. The rearrangement uses TRBV13 and TRBJ2-3; D might be TRBD1 (6 bases). V was clipped by 5 bases and J by 0 bases, with 15 bases between them. CDR3 size: 16 residues. The V gene's germline CDR1 is PRHDT and CDR2 FYEKMQ (reference sequence). The CDR3 sequence: CASSLPQGSSTDTQYF. The CDR3 nucleotides read TGTGCCAGCAGCCTCCCACAGGGATCTAGCACAGATACGCAGTATTTT.

CDR3 sequence reads: CASSLFAGDEQYF. Written as DNA, the CDR3 is TGTGCCAGCAGCTTGTTTGCGGGCGACGAGCAGTACTTC. The chain has TRBV7-2 and TRBJ2-5; possible D gene TRBD2, 5 bases. Near its end, the DNA agrees better with TRBJ2-7, so the J call may be wrong. Per the germline V gene, CDR1 is SGHTA and CDR2 is FQGNSA. This CDR3 spans 13 amino acids.